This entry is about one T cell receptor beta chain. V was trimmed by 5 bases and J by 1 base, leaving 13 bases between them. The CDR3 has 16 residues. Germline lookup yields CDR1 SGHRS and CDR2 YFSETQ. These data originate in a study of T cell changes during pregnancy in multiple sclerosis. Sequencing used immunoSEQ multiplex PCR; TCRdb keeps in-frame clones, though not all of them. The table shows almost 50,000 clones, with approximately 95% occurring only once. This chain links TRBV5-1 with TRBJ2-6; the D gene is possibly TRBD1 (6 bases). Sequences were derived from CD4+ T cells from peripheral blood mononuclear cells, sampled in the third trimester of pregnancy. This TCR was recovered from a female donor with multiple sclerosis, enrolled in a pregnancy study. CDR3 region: CASSTGSISGANVLTF. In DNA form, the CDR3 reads TGCGCCAGCAGTACAGGGTCCATATCTGGGGCCAACGTCCTGACTTTC.